The clone carrying this T cell receptor (beta chain) appeared a few times. There are 17 residues in the CDR3. Germline loops: CDR1 LNHNV, CDR2 YYDKDF (reference sequence). J was trimmed by 9 bases and V by 1 base; bases with no gene match: 8. Method: immunoSEQ multiplex PCR; TCRdb's copy keeps in-frame clones and lacks some. This sample has some 200,000 clones, with about four fifths found just once. The data were taken from a study of blood T cell repertoires in COVID-19. Whole-study context: The United States, Italy and Spain were the sources of the acute and convalescent COVID-19 samples.

The sample comprised peripheral blood. The clonotype originates from a woman in her thirties or forties with COVID-19, enrolled during active disease. This rearrangement joins TRBV15 to TRBJ2-1, with 14 bases fitting TRBD2. In nucleotides, the CDR3 is TGTGCCACCAGCAGAGCCGGACTAGCGGGAGGATTCGGTGAGCAGTTCTTC. Translated: CATSRAGLAGGFGEQFF.